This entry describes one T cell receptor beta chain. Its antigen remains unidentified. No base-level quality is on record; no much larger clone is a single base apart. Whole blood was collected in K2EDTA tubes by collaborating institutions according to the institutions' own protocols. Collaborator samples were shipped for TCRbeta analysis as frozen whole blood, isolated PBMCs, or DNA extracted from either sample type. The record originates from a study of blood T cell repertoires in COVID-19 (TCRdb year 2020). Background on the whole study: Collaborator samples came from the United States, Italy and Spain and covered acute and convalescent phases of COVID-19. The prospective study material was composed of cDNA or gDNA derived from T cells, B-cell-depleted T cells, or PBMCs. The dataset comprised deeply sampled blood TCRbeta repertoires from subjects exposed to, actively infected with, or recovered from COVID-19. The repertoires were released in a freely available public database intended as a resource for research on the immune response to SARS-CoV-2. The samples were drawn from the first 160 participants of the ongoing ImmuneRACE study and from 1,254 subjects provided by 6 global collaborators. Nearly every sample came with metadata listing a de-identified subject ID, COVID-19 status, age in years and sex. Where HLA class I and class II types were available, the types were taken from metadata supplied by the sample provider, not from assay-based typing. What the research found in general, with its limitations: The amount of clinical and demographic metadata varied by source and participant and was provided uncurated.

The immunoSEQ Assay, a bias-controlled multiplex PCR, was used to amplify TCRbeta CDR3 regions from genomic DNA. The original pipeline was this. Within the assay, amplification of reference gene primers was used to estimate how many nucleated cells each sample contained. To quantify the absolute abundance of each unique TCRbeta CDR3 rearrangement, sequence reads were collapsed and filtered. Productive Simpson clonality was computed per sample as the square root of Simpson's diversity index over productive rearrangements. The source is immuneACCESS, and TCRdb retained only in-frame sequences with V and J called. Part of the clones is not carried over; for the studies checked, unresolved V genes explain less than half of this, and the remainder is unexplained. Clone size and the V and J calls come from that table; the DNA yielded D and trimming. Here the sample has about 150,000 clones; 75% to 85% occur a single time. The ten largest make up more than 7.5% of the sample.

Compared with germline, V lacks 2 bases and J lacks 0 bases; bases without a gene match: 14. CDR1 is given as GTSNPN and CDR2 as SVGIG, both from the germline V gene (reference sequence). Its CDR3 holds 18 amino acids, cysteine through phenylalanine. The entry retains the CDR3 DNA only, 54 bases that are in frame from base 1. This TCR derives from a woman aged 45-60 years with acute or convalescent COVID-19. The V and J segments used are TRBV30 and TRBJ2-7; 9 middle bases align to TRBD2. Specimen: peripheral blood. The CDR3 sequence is CAWSRKLAGGTSSYEQYF. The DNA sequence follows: TGTGCCTGGAGTCGCAAACTAGCGGGCGGTACAAGCTCCTACGAGCAGTACTTC.